These T cell receptor beta chains were read from a single sample in a study of T-cell reconstitution after alpha-beta-depleted transplantation in children. TCRdb passed the PCR reads through MiXCR, listing each CDR3 protein once. The sample lists about 980,000 distinct CDR3 sequences; under 30% were seen once. The sequencing here drew on PBMCs, mostly from graft donor cells, taken 360 days after TCRalphabeta/CD19-depleted stem cell transplant. The receptors were gathered from a boy in the first two years of life who had a stem cell transplant for SCID, so the T cells may come from the graft donor. CDR3s include the opening cysteine and the closing phenylalanine or tryptophan. Each record gives: D gene, V gene, clone size, J gene, CDR3 protein, CDR3 DNA. A D gene is named only where the DNA matches it firmly. Size tells how often a clone was seen (once, few, many) or the class of an expanded clone, and some rows leave it out.

D gene: TRBD1
V gene: TRBV5-1
clone size: .
J gene: TRBJ1-2
CDR3 protein: CASSPTGAVFYGYTF
CDR3 DNA: TGCGCCAGCAGCCCGACAGGGGCCGTCTTCTATGGCTACACCTTC

D gene: .
V gene: TRBV20-1
clone size: .
J gene: TRBJ1-1
CDR3 protein: CSARDWGTPLGAFF
CDR3 DNA: TGCAGTGCTAGAGATTGGGGAACTCCGCTCGGGGCTTTCTTT

D gene: TRBD2
V gene: TRBV5-6
clone size: .
J gene: TRBJ2-2
CDR3 protein: CASSLRGLVFSRGELFF
CDR3 DNA: TGTGCCAGCAGCTTGCGTGGACTAGTATTCTCCCGCGGGGAGCTGTTTTTT

D gene: TRBD1
V gene: TRBV29-1
clone size: few
J gene: TRBJ1-1
CDR3 protein: CSGLTRGRGQRNTEAFF
CDR3 DNA: TGCAGCGGTTTAACGAGGGGGAGGGGACAGAGGAACACTGAAGCTTTCTTT

D gene: TRBD2
V gene: TRBV20-1
clone size: .
J gene: TRBJ2-1
CDR3 protein: CSLLSAGGPQFF
CDR3 DNA: TGCAGCCTTCTGTCGGCGGGGGGGCCGCAGTTCTTC

D gene: .
V gene: TRBV5-1
clone size: .
J gene: TRBJ1-5
CDR3 protein: CASSLDNRFNQPQHF
CDR3 DNA: TGCGCCAGCAGCCTAGACAACAGGTTCAATCAGCCCCAGCATTTT

D gene: TRBD1
V gene: TRBV19
clone size: many
J gene: TRBJ2-2
CDR3 protein: CASSTGTGGAGELFF
CDR3 DNA: TGTGCCAGTAGTACCGGGACAGGGGGCGCCGGGGAGCTGTTTTTT

D gene: .
V gene: TRBV7-9
clone size: .
J gene: TRBJ2-1
CDR3 protein: CASSKWGSRADNEQFF
CDR3 DNA: TGTGCCAGCAGTAAATGGGGTAGTAGGGCGGACAATGAGCAGTTCTTC

D gene: TRBD1
V gene: TRBV20-1
clone size: few
J gene: TRBJ2-3
CDR3 protein: CSAPPVGQGSPDTQYF
CDR3 DNA: TGCAGTGCCCCCCCGGTGGGACAGGGGTCCCCAGATACGCAGTATTTT

D gene: .
V gene: TRBV10-3
clone size: .
J gene: TRBJ2-7
CDR3 protein: CAISDQDSNYEQYF
CDR3 DNA: TGTGCCATCAGTGATCAAGACAGTAACTACGAGCAGTACTTC

D gene: TRBD2
V gene: TRBV12-3/TRBV12-4
clone size: .
J gene: TRBJ2-3
CDR3 protein: CASSYQIGAGGTDTQYF
CDR3 DNA: TGTGCCAGCAGTTATCAGATCGGGGCGGGGGGCACAGATACGCAGTATTTT

D gene: .
V gene: TRBV11-2
clone size: .
J gene: TRBJ2-5
CDR3 protein: CASSLDPILGTWGLQETQYF
CDR3 DNA: TGTGCCAGCAGCTTAGATCCCATCCTTGGGACCTGGGGGCTTCAAGAGACCCAGTACTTC

D gene: .
V gene: TRBV18
clone size: .
J gene: TRBJ2-7
CDR3 protein: CASSPLKGSEGGNYEQYF
CDR3 DNA: TGTGCCAGCTCACCACTAAAGGGGTCCGAAGGCGGTAACTACGAGCAGTACTTC

D gene: TRBD1
V gene: TRBV12-5
clone size: few
J gene: TRBJ2-1
CDR3 protein: CASGLGTVYNEQFF
CDR3 DNA: TGTGCTAGTGGCCTGGGGACAGTCTACAATGAGCAGTTCTTC

D gene: .
V gene: TRBV6-5
clone size: .
J gene: TRBJ2-1
CDR3 protein: CASSYSFAHEQFF
CDR3 DNA: TGTGCCAGCAGTTACTCGTTCGCTCATGAGCAGTTCTTC

D gene: TRBD1
V gene: TRBV19
clone size: .
J gene: TRBJ2-1
CDR3 protein: CASSFSGTEYNEQFF
CDR3 DNA: TGTGCCAGTAGTTTCTCCGGGACAGAATACAATGAGCAGTTCTTC

D gene: .
V gene: TRBV20-1
clone size: few
J gene: TRBJ1-6
CDR3 protein: CSASETYNSPLHF
CDR3 DNA: TGCAGTGCCTCGGAGACCTATAATTCACCCCTCCACTTT

D gene: .
V gene: TRBV12-3/TRBV12-4
clone size: few
J gene: TRBJ2-2
CDR3 protein: CASSFGQGNTGELFF
CDR3 DNA: TGTGCCAGCAGTTTCGGGCAGGGTAACACCGGGGAGCTGTTTTTT

D gene: .
V gene: TRBV15
clone size: few
J gene: TRBJ2-2
CDR3 protein: CATSNRNTGELFF
CDR3 DNA: TGTGCCACCAGCAACAGGAACACCGGGGAGCTGTTTTTT

D gene: .
V gene: TRBV7-8
clone size: few
J gene: TRBJ1-4
CDR3 protein: CASSLGPVTDMVNEKLFF
CDR3 DNA: TGTGCCAGCAGCTTAGGCCCCGTCACGGACATGGTAAATGAAAAACTGTTTTTT

D gene: TRBD2
V gene: TRBV12-3/TRBV12-4
clone size: few
J gene: TRBJ2-1
CDR3 protein: CASSIPTSGHNEQFF
CDR3 DNA: TGTGCCAGCAGTATCCCGACTAGCGGTCACAATGAGCAGTTCTTC

D gene: .
V gene: TRBV18
clone size: .
J gene: TRBJ2-1
CDR3 protein: CASSPDRRYNEQFF
CDR3 DNA: TGTGCCAGCTCCCCGGACCGTCGCTACAATGAGCAGTTCTTC

D gene: .
V gene: TRBV6-5
clone size: few
J gene: TRBJ2-1
CDR3 protein: CASSYGWSSYNEQFF
CDR3 DNA: TGTGCCAGCAGTTACGGGTGGAGCTCCTACAATGAGCAGTTCTTC

D gene: TRBD1
V gene: TRBV12-3/TRBV12-4
clone size: .
J gene: TRBJ2-7
CDR3 protein: CASSLEGTGQFNEQYF
CDR3 DNA: TGTGCCAGCAGTTTAGAGGGGACAGGCCAGTTCAACGAGCAGTACTTC

D gene: .
V gene: TRBV27
clone size: many
J gene: TRBJ2-1
CDR3 protein: CASSLIPGHNEQFF
CDR3 DNA: TGTGCCAGCAGTTTGATTCCGGGACACAATGAGCAGTTCTTC

D gene: TRBD2
V gene: TRBV4-1
clone size: .
J gene: TRBJ2-2
CDR3 protein: CASSQARLAGGSNTGELFF
CDR3 DNA: TGCGCCAGCAGCCAAGCCCGACTAGCGGGGGGGTCGAACACCGGGGAGCTGTTTTTT

D gene: TRBD2
V gene: TRBV6-2/TRBV6-3
clone size: few
J gene: TRBJ2-4
CDR3 protein: CASSRTSGDLAKNIQYF
CDR3 DNA: TGTGCCAGCAGCCGGACTAGCGGGGACCTAGCCAAAAACATTCAGTACTTC

D gene: .
V gene: TRBV7-8
clone size: .
J gene: TRBJ2-5
CDR3 protein: CAGSLGSVPQETQYF
CDR3 DNA: TGTGCCGGCAGCCTCGGCAGCGTCCCCCAAGAGACCCAGTACTTC

D gene: .
V gene: TRBV28
clone size: few
J gene: TRBJ1-5
CDR3 protein: CASSLPGPLRTQHF
CDR3 DNA: TGTGCCAGCAGTTTACCCGGGCCCCTAAGGACCCAGCATTTT

D gene: .
V gene: TRBV15
clone size: once
J gene: TRBJ1-1
CDR3 protein: CATSREWGDTEAFF
CDR3 DNA: TGTGCCACCAGCCGAGAGTGGGGGGACACTGAAGCTTTCTTT

D gene: TRBD1
V gene: TRBV20-1
clone size: few
J gene: TRBJ1-2
CDR3 protein: CSASTYGQGYGYTF
CDR3 DNA: TGCAGTGCTAGTACCTACGGACAGGGATATGGCTACACCTTC

D gene: .
V gene: TRBV6-5
clone size: few
J gene: TRBJ2-7
CDR3 protein: CASSYATSQYEQYF
CDR3 DNA: TGTGCCAGCAGTTACGCCACCTCCCAGTACGAGCAGTACTTC

D gene: .
V gene: TRBV7-2
clone size: .
J gene: TRBJ2-5
CDR3 protein: CASSKNGTWYKETQYF
CDR3 DNA: TGTGCCAGCAGCAAAAACGGGACGTGGTATAAAGAGACCCAGTACTTC

D gene: .
V gene: TRBV10-3
clone size: .
J gene: TRBJ2-3
CDR3 protein: CAASVRGSTDTQYF
CDR3 DNA: TGTGCCGCTTCCGTTCGGGGGTCCACAGATACGCAGTATTTT

D gene: TRBD1
V gene: TRBV12-3/TRBV12-4
clone size: .
J gene: TRBJ2-3
CDR3 protein: CASLPGQGGDTQYF
CDR3 DNA: TGTGCCAGTTTACCGGGACAGGGAGGCGATACGCAGTATTTT

D gene: .
V gene: TRBV10-3
clone size: .
J gene: TRBJ1-3
CDR3 protein: CAISPWGGLGYTIYF
CDR3 DNA: TGTGCCATCAGCCCTTGGGGTGGATTAGGATACACCATATATTTT

D gene: .
V gene: TRBV6-5
clone size: once
J gene: TRBJ1-1
CDR3 protein: CASNRGGTEAFF
CDR3 DNA: TGTGCCAGCAATCGGGGGGGCACTGAAGCTTTCTTT

D gene: .
V gene: TRBV5-6
clone size: .
J gene: TRBJ1-2
CDR3 protein: CASSFRRDWHYGYTF
CDR3 DNA: TGTGCCAGCAGCTTTCGCAGGGATTGGCACTATGGCTACACCTTC

D gene: TRBD2
V gene: TRBV28
clone size: .
J gene: TRBJ2-7
CDR3 protein: CASRSGGPTYEQYF
CDR3 DNA: TGTGCCAGCAGGAGCGGGGGCCCTACCTACGAGCAGTACTTC

D gene: .
V gene: TRBV5-1
clone size: .
J gene: TRBJ2-7
CDR3 protein: CASSSAAASSHEQYF
CDR3 DNA: TGCGCCAGCAGCTCCGCGGCGGCGAGCTCCCACGAGCAGTACTTC

D gene: .
V gene: TRBV7-9
clone size: few
J gene: TRBJ1-2
CDR3 protein: CASSPVGRGKGYTF
CDR3 DNA: TGTGCCAGCAGCCCTGTGGGCAGGGGAAAGGGCTACACCTTC